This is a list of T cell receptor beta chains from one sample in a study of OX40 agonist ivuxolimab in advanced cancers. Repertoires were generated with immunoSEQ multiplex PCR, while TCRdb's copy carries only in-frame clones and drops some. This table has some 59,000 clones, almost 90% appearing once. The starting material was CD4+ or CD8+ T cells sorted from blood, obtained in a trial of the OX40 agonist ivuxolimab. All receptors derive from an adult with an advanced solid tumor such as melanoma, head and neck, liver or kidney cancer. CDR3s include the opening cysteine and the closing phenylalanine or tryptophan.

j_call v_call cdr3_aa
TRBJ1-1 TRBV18 CASSPSWGDTEAFF
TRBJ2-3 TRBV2 CASSVQSAQYF
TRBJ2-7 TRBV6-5 CASSRANSYEQYF
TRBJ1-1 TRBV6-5 CASIARDRGFEAFF
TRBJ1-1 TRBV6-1 CASSEVGPTEAFF
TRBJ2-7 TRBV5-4 CASSPGLGAWEQYF
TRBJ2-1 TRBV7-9 CASSLAGGSYIEQFF
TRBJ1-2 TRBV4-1 CASSQDRDVYGYTF
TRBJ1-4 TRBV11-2 CASSLAGRRVATNEKLFF
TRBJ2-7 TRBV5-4 CASSLGDRGRYEQYF
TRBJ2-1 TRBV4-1 CASSQVASGGRGQFF
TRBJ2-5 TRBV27 CASSLAGGETQYF
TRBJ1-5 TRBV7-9 CASSLKGGSNQPQHF
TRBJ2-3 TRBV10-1 CASSATLGRGGADTQYF
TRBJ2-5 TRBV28 CASTPNPVRVTQYF
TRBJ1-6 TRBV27 CASSRTPSSYNSPLHF
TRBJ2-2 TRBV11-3 CASSLGGTSDGELFF
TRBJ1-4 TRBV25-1 CASSEGTGGEKLFF
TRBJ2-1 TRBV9 CASSVVPSGTREQFF
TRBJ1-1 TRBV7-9 CASSLAISRTEAFF
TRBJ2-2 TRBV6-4 CASSDSWNTGELFF
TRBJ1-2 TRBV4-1 CASSERTGRNYGYTF
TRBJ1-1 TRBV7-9 CASSSLLRGWAEAFF
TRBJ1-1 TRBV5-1 CASSLTGDWNTEAFF
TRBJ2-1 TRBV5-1 CASGTPRRSGLAGNEQFF
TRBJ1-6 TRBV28 CASSVGQAGSPLHF
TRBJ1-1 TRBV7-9 CASSLAQGMNTEAFF
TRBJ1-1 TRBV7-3 CASSPSPGQMNTEAFF
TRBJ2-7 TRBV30 CAWSAHRGGSYEQYF
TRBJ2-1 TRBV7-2 CASSLVPDRVNEQFF
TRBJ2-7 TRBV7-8 CASSPRVSGGARDEQYF
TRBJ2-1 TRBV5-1 CASSLVGTGAYNEQFF
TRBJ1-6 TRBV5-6 CASSSGPLDNSPLHF
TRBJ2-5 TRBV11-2 CASSSTGLGETQYF
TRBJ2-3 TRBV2 CASSPGLAGGPRDTQYF
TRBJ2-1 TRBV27 CASRGTNPYNEQFF